These 27 T cell receptor beta chains came from one sample sequenced in a study of blood T cell repertoires in COVID-19. Assay used: immunoSEQ multiplex PCR; TCRdb lists only in-frame clones, some missing. Among 100,000 to 150,000 clones listed, around 80% were seen once. Sequencing was performed on peripheral blood. Receptors originate from a man aged 55 to 69 with active or convalescent COVID-19.

The chain carries TRBV9 and TRBJ1-6, with a possible D match to TRBD1 (5 bases). Germline V gives CDR1 SGDLS, CDR2 YYNGEE. This CDR3 is 13 amino acids long. The germline V and J ends were trimmed by 3 bases and 8 bases, with 9 bases remaining between them. CDR3 protein: CASSAGSDSPLHF. The CDR3 DNA is TGTGCCAGCAGCGCAGGGTCTGATTCACCCCTCCACTTT.

The chain recombines TRBV7-6 with TRBJ1-5; TRBD1 matches 7 bases. The CDR3 is made up of 16 amino acids. V gave up 5 bases and J gave up 4 bases; unmatched junction bases: 11. Germline lookup yields CDR1 SGHVS and CDR2 FNYEAQ. The DNA for the CDR3 is TGTGCCAGCAGCCCGGCGGCACAGGGGATGAATCAGCCCCAGCATTTT. Encoded protein: CASSPAAQGMNQPQHF.

To note about this clone: At the DNA level, this CDR3 is encoded by other sequences in the same sample as well. The chain is built from TRBV27 and TRBJ1-1; maybe TRBD1 (6 bases). This CDR3 contains 13 residues. Trimming took 6 bases from V and 5 from J, leaving 13 bases between them. The germline V gene has CDR1 MNHEY and CDR2 SMNVEV (reference sequence). In DNA form, the CDR3 reads TGTGCCAGCAGCCTCGGGAGGGGGACTGAAGCTTTCTTT. Its protein product is CASSLGRGTEAFF.

The chain combines TRBV4-1 with TRBJ2-5, with TRBD1 matching over 9 bases. The CDR3 length is 15 residues. V trimming: 5 bases; J trimming: 0 bases; junction bases outside the gene matches: 4. The germline gives CDR1 MGHRA, CDR2 YSYEKL. The CDR3 DNA sequence: TGCGCCAGCAGCTATGGGACAGGGAACCAAGAGACCCAGTACTTC. It codes for CASSYGTGNQETQYF.

J is TRBJ2-4 and V is TRBV28, with D tentatively TRBD2 (6 bases). CDR3 size: 16 residues. Germline loops: CDR1 MDHEN, CDR2 SYDVKM. The germline V and J ends were trimmed by 6 bases and 0 bases, with 15 bases remaining between them. CDR3 amino acids: CASSPPAGLAKNIQYF. DNA for the CDR3: TGTGCCAGCAGCCCCCCAGCGGGTCTAGCCAAAAACATTCAGTACTTC.

The rearrangement uses TRBV9 and TRBJ2-3; perhaps TRBD2 as D (6 bases). This CDR3 spans 13 amino acids. CDR1 is SGDLS, CDR2 YYNGEE, per germline. V was cut by 3 bases and J by 6 bases, with 11 bases left in between. CDR3 sequence: CASSAPSVDTQYF. CDR3 sequence (DNA): TGTGCCAGCAGCGCTCCTAGCGTGGATACGCAGTATTTT.

This chain joins TRBV10-3 and TRBJ2-3, with 8 bases aligning to TRBD1. The CDR3 contains 16 residues. CDR1 ENHRY and CDR2 SYGVKD come from the germline V gene. Trimming cost V 4 bases and J 2 bases; bases outside gene matches: 8. The CDR3 protein is CAISGETGAITDTQYF. The CDR3 DNA reads TGTGCCATCAGTGGGGAGACAGGGGCCATCACAGATACGCAGTATTTT.

This clone was counted only a few times. The chain uses TRBV6-2 or TRBV6-3 and TRBJ2-2, with 8 bases that match TRBD2. CDR3 length: 15 amino acids. Germline trimming cut 5 bases from V and 3 bases from J; bases unmatched to any gene: 5. Per germline, CDR1 MNHEY and CDR2 SVGEGT. DNA of the CDR3: TGTGCCAGCAGTAGCGGACTAGCTCACACCGGGGAGCTGTTTTTT. This translates into CASSSGLAHTGELFF.

J is TRBJ2-3 and V is TRBV19; tentative D call: TRBD1 (6 bases). This CDR3 comprises 14 residues. Germline loops: CDR1 LNHDA, CDR2 SQIVND (reference sequence). Trimming shortened V by 7 bases and J by 6 bases, and 17 bases separated the two germline ends. The CDR3: CASKMGALPDTQYF. Written as DNA, the CDR3 is TGTGCCAGTAAAATGGGGGCCCTCCCGGATACGCAGTATTTT.

The chain carries TRBV28 and TRBJ1-2; 12 bases fit TRBD1. Germline assignment: CDR1 MDHEN and CDR2 SYDVKM. Losses at the gene ends were 5 bases for V and 8 bases for J; bases not matched to a gene: 9. This CDR3 is built from 15 residues. CDR3 in amino acids: CASSAGTGGVGGYTF. For the CDR3, the DNA is TGTGCCAGCAGTGCCGGGACAGGGGGCGTAGGCGGCTACACCTTC.

This clone turned up a few times. The chain links TRBV30 to TRBJ2-1; 7 nucleotides match TRBD1. CDR1 and CDR2 from the germline V gene are GTSNPN and SVGIG (reference sequence). The CDR3 sequence is 13 residues long. Trimming cost V 3 bases and J 8 bases; bases outside gene matches: 7. CDR3 sequence reads: CAWSVGQKDEQFF. The CDR3 DNA follows: TGTGCCTGGAGCGTGGGACAGAAAGATGAGCAGTTCTTC.

This clone turned up a few times. V gene TRBV11-2 combines with J gene TRBJ1-6, with 8 bases fitting TRBD1. This CDR3 comprises 19 residues. J gave up 0 bases and V 0 bases, and 7 bases lay outside the gene matches. CDR1 SGHAT and CDR2 FQNNGV come from the germline V gene. The CDR3 loop is CASSLEAGGISSYNSPLHF. The CDR3, as DNA: TGTGCCAGCAGCTTAGAGGCAGGGGGCATAAGCTCCTATAATTCACCCCTCCACTTT.

The rearrangement joins TRBV18 to TRBJ1-3; D gene ambiguous. V gave up 2 bases and J gave up 0 bases, with 5 bases separating them. The CDR3 sequence is 14 residues long. Germline lookup yields CDR1 KGHSH and CDR2 LQKENI. The CDR3 reads CASSPTSSGNTIYF. As DNA, the CDR3 is TGTGCCAGCTCACCAACAAGCTCTGGAAACACCATATATTTT.

This rearrangement joins TRBV4-2 to TRBJ2-2; D perhaps matches TRBD2 (6 bases). This CDR3 has 16 amino acids. V was clipped by 0 bases and J by 4 bases, with 12 bases between them. CDR1 and CDR2 from the germline V gene are LGHNA and YNFKEQ. The CDR3 here is CASSQESRDFTGELFF. The CDR3 DNA is TGTGCCAGCAGCCAAGAATCGCGGGATTTCACCGGGGAGCTGTTTTTT.

The CDR3 DNA sequence: TGTGCCACCAGTGATTTCGGGATTAATCAGCCCCAGCATTTT. It encodes CATSDFGINQPQHF. The chain recombines TRBV24-1 with TRBJ1-5; no firm D call. This CDR3 contains 14 residues. The V and J ends lost 1 base and 4 bases respectively, with 7 bases between them. Germline CDR1 KGHDR, CDR2 SFDVKD.

The CDR3, as DNA: TGTGCCAGCAGCCTCTCCTACAATGAGCAGTTCTTC. The encoded protein is CASSLSYNEQFF. This chain links TRBV5-6 with TRBJ2-1; D unclear. Germline V CDR1 and CDR2: SGHDT, YYEEEE. Trimming took 4 bases from V and 0 from J, leaving 2 bases between them. This CDR3 has 12 amino acids.

This clone was seen once. This rearrangement joins TRBV6-1 to TRBJ2-7, with TRBD1 matching over 8 bases. CDR1 and CDR2 from the germline V gene are MNHNS and SASEGT. The CDR3 is made up of 14 amino acids. Trimming cost V 3 bases and J 5 bases; bases outside gene matches: 6. CDR3 sequence reads: CASSEAGGRNEQYF. The CDR3 DNA is TGTGCCAGCAGTGAGGCAGGGGGCAGGAACGAGCAGTACTTC.

The chain is built from TRBV24-1 and TRBJ2-5; 8 positions match TRBD2. V dropped 4 bases and J dropped 9; count of bases not matched to a gene: 24. The germline gives CDR1 KGHDR, CDR2 SFDVKD. The CDR3 is 19 residues long. The CDR3 region has the DNA TGTGCCACCAGTGACAACCGCCGGGAGGGAGGGGACAAGAGATGGGCCCAGTACTTC. It codes for CATSDNRREGGDKRWAQYF.

The J gene is TRBJ2-5, the V gene TRBV6-1; D not certain. V was shortened by 1 base and J by 14 bases, with 14 bases between the two germline ends. There are 12 residues in the CDR3. Germline V gives CDR1 MNHNS, CDR2 SASEGT. CDR3 in amino acids: CASSEGRFSLYF. As DNA, the CDR3 is TGTGCCAGCAGTGAAGGGCGGTTCAGTCTATACTTC.

This chain's CDR3 is CASSLDIGETQYF. The CDR3 nucleotides are TGTGCCAGCTCACTAGACATAGGAGAGACCCAGTACTTC. The chain employs TRBV18 and TRBJ2-5; D gene uncertain. This CDR3 is built from 13 residues. The V gene lost 4 bases and the J gene lost 4 bases, with 10 bases spanning the gap. From germline, CDR1 is KGHSH and CDR2 LQKENI.

The chain joins TRBV29-1 to TRBJ2-6, with D maybe TRBD2 (5 bases). The V and J ends lost 1 base and 3 bases respectively, with 10 bases between them. Germline values: CDR1 SQVTM, CDR2 ANQGSEA. The CDR3 covers 15 residues. DNA for the CDR3: TGCAGCGTTGAAGCGTATGGGAGTGGGGCCAACGTCCTGACTTTC. Translated: CSVEAYGSGANVLTF.

The rearrangement uses TRBV29-1 and TRBJ2-7; D is perhaps TRBD1 (6 bases). V lost 4 bases to trimming and J lost 2 bases, with 18 bases between them. Germline V lookup: CDR1 SQVTM, CDR2 ANQGSEA. The CDR3 contains 15 residues. The CDR3, as DNA: TGCAGCGTTGGACTCGTGGGGGCTTATGCCTACGAGCAGTACTTC. It translates to CSVGLVGAYAYEQYF.

This clone occurred once. This sequence joins TRBV6-1 and TRBJ2-3; D call uncertain. V was cut by 2 bases and J by 2 bases, with 11 bases left in between. This CDR3 contains 15 residues. The germline gives CDR1 MNHNS, CDR2 SASEGT. CDR3: CASSEWPLDTDTQYF. DNA for the CDR3: TGTGCCAGCAGTGAATGGCCGCTAGACACAGATACGCAGTATTTT.

The genes are TRBV19 and TRBJ1-6, with D uncertain. The CDR3 covers 15 residues. V lost 0 bases and J lost 7, with 10 bases in between. Germline CDR1 is LNHDA and CDR2 is SQIVND (reference sequence). In nucleotides, the CDR3 is TGTGCCAGTAGTATAGATGGAACAGCAAATTCACCCCTCCACTTT. Translated: CASSIDGTANSPLHF.

The V gene is TRBV28, the J gene TRBJ1-2; D gene uncertain. Trimming took 4 bases from V and 3 from J, leaving 18 bases between them. The germline gives CDR1 MDHEN, CDR2 SYDVKM. The CDR3 has 16 amino acids. CDR3 sequence: CASSSYVPGKHYGYTF. The CDR3 region has the DNA TGTGCCAGCAGTTCCTACGTTCCCGGGAAACACTATGGCTACACCTTC.

This clone was observed a handful of times. The chain employs TRBV11-3 and TRBJ2-3, with D possibly matching TRBD2 (5 bases). With 5 bases removed from V and 3 bases from J, the gap between germline ends came to 9 bases. This CDR3 has 13 amino acids. Looked up from germline, CDR1 is SGHNT and CDR2 is YENEEA. The CDR3 here is CASSPRTTDTQYF. CDR3 nucleotide sequence: TGTGCCAGCAGCCCGAGGACTACAGATACGCAGTATTTT.

This clone was recorded a few times. The V call is TRBV5-4, the J call TRBJ2-7; 13 nucleotides align to TRBD2. This CDR3 is built from 17 residues. Trimming cost V 4 bases and J 2 bases; bases outside gene matches: 9. CDR1 and CDR2 (germline): SGHNT, YYREEE (reference sequence). CDR3 amino acids: CASSPRTSGRTAYEQYF. In DNA, the CDR3 is TGTGCCAGCAGCCCCCGGACTAGCGGGAGAACCGCCTACGAGCAGTACTTC.